This T cell receptor beta chain was identified in a study of shared clonotypes between healthy human individuals. Whole-study context: Researchers assigned three CD4 naive, three CD4 memory, two CD8 naive and one CD8 memory plate to each donor. General study results and limits: Compared with memory subsets, naive subsets generally had larger estimated richness.

Details on this clone: The antigen remains undetermined.

Germline loops: CDR1 MDHEN, CDR2 SYDVKM. The CDR3 runs to 13 residues. Trimming removed 3 bases from V and 7 bases from J, with 12 bases in between. The assay was immunoSEQ multiplex PCR, and TCRdb's table has in-frame clones only and misses some. The sample holds about 510,000 clones, 96% seen once. The sequence came from a woman in her twenties or thirties in good health. The sample was naive CD4+ T cells sorted from blood. Subset denoted: CD45RA+ positively selected. The J gene is TRBJ1-2, the V gene TRBV28; tentatively, D is TRBD1 (6 bases). CDR3 DNA sequence: TGTGCCAGCAGTTTGTGGGGGGCCGTTGGCTACACCTTC. It yields the protein CASSLWGAVGYTF.